This T cell receptor (beta chain) originates from a study of CD8+CD57+ T cells in acquired aplastic anemia. Study details: Sorted CD4+ and CD8+ cells gave an average of 3.2 ug of DNA. General study points: Overlapping CD8+ CDR3 repertoires of patients and controls contained nearly 30 shared sequences.

In patients chosen for sequencing, flow cytometry had shown CD8+CD57+ cell expansion. Blood came from patients not yet given any therapy. Details on this clonotype: Its antigen remains unknown.

Genomic DNA constituted the template upon which TCR beta VDJ and CDR3 profiling was performed. From the reads, TCRdb called clonotypes with MiXCR, one entry per CDR3 protein. The data contain 150,000 to 200,000 distinct CDR3 sequences, 71% of them singletons. CDR1 and CDR2 from the germline V gene are SNHLY and FYNNEI. The ends were cut back, 4 bases at V and 4 bases at J, with 13 bases in the middle. This CDR3 has 14 residues. This receptor was obtained from a human donor with aplastic anemia. The sequenced sample consisted of sorted CD4+, CD8+, or CD8+CD57+ T cells (not recorded which) from PBMCs. The chain couples TRBV2 to TRBJ2-5, with a possible D match to TRBD1 (7 bases). The CDR3 region has the DNA TGTGCCAGCAGTGTGCAGGGGGGAGGAGAGACCCAGTACTTC. Its translation is CASSVQGGGETQYF.